This entry features one T cell receptor (beta chain) sequence. This record belongs to a study of blood T cell repertoires in COVID-19. Per the original methods: Nucleated cell number was recorded as an estimate derived from reference gene primer amplification. Generated by immunoSEQ multiplex PCR, the TCRdb table keeps only in-frame clones and is missing some. The DNA was the basis for D and trimming; V, J and clone size are from that table. The sample lists tens of thousands of clones; over 75% were seen once. Losses at the gene ends were 4 bases for V and 4 bases for J; bases not matched to a gene: 3. CDR1 is SNHLY, CDR2 FYNNEI, per germline. The CDR3 contains 14 residues.

J is TRBJ2-2 and V is TRBV2; 7 bases map to TRBD1. The sequence was collected from a man older than 75 with active or convalescent COVID-19. Input material: peripheral blood. The CDR3 loop reads CASSVGTATGELFF. CDR3 in DNA: TGTGCCAGCAGTGTGGGGACAGCCACCGGGGAGCTGTTTTTT.